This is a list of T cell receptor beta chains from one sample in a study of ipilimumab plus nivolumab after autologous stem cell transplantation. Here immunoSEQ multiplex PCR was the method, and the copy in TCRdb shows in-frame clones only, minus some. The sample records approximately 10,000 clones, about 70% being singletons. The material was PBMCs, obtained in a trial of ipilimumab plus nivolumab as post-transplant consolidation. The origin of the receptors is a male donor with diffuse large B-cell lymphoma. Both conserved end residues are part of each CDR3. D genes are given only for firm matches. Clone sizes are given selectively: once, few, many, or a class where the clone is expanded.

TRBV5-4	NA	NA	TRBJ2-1	CASRLAGYNEQFF	TGTGCCAGCAGGTTGGCGGGATACAATGAGCAGTTCTTC
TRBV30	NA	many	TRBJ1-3	CAWGFSGNTIYF	TGTGCCTGGGGATTCTCTGGAAACACCATATATTTT
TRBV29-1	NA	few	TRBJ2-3	CSVEPGAGTDTQYF	TGCAGCGTTGAACCCGGGGCGGGCACAGATACGCAGTATTTT
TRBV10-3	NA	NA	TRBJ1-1	CAIREEGWTEAFF	TGTGCCATCAGAGAGGAGGGTTGGACTGAAGCTTTCTTT
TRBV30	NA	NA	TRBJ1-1	CAWSSRVLKTEAFF	TGTGCCTGGAGTTCACGGGTCCTGAAAACTGAAGCTTTCTTT
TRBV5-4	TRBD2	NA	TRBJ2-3	CASSLLITGGRVDTQYF	TGTGCCAGCAGCTTGTTGATAACGGGAGGGAGGGTAGATACGCAGTATTTT
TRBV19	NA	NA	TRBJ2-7	CASSTRTLTYEQYF	TGTGCCAGTAGTACCCGGACTCTCACCTACGAGCAGTACTTC
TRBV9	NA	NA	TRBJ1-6	CASSVYGTNSPLHF	TGTGCCAGCAGCGTGTACGGTACTAATTCACCCCTCCACTTT
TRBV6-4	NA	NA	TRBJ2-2	CASKGSAANTGELFF	TGTGCCAGCAAAGGCTCGGCAGCGAACACCGGGGAGCTGTTTTTT
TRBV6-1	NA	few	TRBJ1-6	CASGPDVPLHF	TGTGCCAGCGGACCGGATGTACCCCTCCACTTT
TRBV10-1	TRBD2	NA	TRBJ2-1	CASAGLAGVGEQFF	TGCGCCAGCGCCGGACTAGCGGGAGTAGGTGAGCAGTTCTTC
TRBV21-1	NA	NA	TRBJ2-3	CASSKGPGQVTVTQYF	TGTGCCAGCAGCAAAGGACCGGGACAGGTAACAGTTACGCAGTATTTT
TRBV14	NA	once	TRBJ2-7	CASSQGLTGHLYEQYF	TGTGCCAGCAGCCAAGGACTTACGGGACACCTCTACGAGCAGTACTTC
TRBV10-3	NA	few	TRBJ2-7	CAISVVDLRPDEQYF	TGTGCCATCAGTGTAGTTGATCTACGCCCCGACGAGCAGTACTTC
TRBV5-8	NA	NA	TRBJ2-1	CASSSGVGGGHNEQFF	TGTGCCAGCAGCTCAGGGGTAGGGGGGGGCCACAATGAGCAGTTCTTC
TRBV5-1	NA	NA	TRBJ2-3	CASSLEETSFTDTQYF	TGCGCCAGCAGCTTGGAGGAGACATCATTCACAGATACGCAGTATTTT
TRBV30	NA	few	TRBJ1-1	CAWGLTNTEAFF	TGTGCCTGGGGACTCACGAACACTGAAGCTTTCTTT
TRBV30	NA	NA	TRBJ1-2	CAWSTSLGGAEGYTF	TGTGCCTGGAGTACATCCCTAGGCGGGGCGGAAGGCTACACCTTC
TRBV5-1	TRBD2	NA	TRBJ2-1	CATSSGEGTNEQFF	TGCGCCACCTCAAGCGGGGAGGGTACCAATGAGCAGTTCTTC
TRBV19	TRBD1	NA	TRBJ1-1	CASVKDRGRGTEAFF	TGTGCCAGTGTCAAGGACAGGGGGCGCGGAACTGAAGCTTTCTTT
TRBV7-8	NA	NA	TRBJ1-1	CASSQEGQLMNTEAFF	TGCGCCAGCAGCCAAGAGGGGCAACTCATGAACACTGAAGCTTTCTTT
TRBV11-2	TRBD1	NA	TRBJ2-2	CASSLLGGNGELFF	TGTGCCAGCAGCTTACTAGGGGGCAACGGGGAGCTGTTTTTT
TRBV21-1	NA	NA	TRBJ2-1	CASSKEDRVNNEQFF	TGTGCCAGCAGCAAGGAGGACAGGGTCAACAATGAGCAGTTCTTC